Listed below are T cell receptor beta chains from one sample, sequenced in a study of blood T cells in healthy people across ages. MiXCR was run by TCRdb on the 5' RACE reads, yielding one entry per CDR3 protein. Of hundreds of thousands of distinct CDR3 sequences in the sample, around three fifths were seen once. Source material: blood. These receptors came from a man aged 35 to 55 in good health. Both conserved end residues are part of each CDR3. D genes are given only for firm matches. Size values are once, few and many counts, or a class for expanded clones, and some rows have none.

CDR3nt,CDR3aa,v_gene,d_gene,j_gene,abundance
TGCAGTGCTCCTCGGACTAGCGGGACCACAGATACGCAGTATTTT,CSAPRTSGTTDTQYF,TRBV20-1,TRBD2,TRBJ2-3,.
TGTGCCAGCAACACCCTAGCGGGAGCCTACGAGCAGTACTTC,CASNTLAGAYEQYF,TRBV28,TRBD2,TRBJ2-7,.
TGTGCCATCAGATCCCGGGACAAAGGGGAGACCCAGTACTTC,CAIRSRDKGETQYF,TRBV28,.,TRBJ2-5,.
TGTGCCAGCAGCCCCCCGCTGGGCCAAGAGACCCAGTACTTC,CASSPPLGQETQYF,TRBV28,.,TRBJ2-5,.
TGTGCCAGCAGTTTATCAGGGGCAATTGAAACAGATACGCAGTATTTT,CASSLSGAIETDTQYF,TRBV27,.,TRBJ2-3,.
TGTGCCAGCAATCCCAGTCAAGCCAGTGAGCAGTTCTTC,CASNPSQASEQFF,TRBV6-2/TRBV6-3,.,TRBJ2-1,many
TGTGCCTGCAGTGAAACGGAGACTAAAGAGACCCAGTACTTC,CACSETETKETQYF,TRBV25-1,.,TRBJ2-5,.
TGTGCCAGCAGCACGGGACAGCCGATCTCTGGAAACACCATATATTTT,CASSTGQPISGNTIYF,TRBV7-2,TRBD1,TRBJ1-3,.
TGTGCCAGCAGCTCGGAGACAGGAAAAAGGGACAATGAGCAGTTCTTC,CASSSETGKRDNEQFF,TRBV5-6,.,TRBJ2-1,.
TGCAGCGTTCGGGACTACGAGCAGTACTTC,CSVRDYEQYF,TRBV29-1,.,TRBJ2-7,.
TGTGCCAGCAGCTTAACGTCAGGGGGGAAGGAGACCCAGTACTTC,CASSLTSGGKETQYF,TRBV7-3,.,TRBJ2-5,.
TGCAGCGTCGAGGGACAGGGGGTCTCTGAAGCTTTCTTT,CSVEGQGVSEAFF,TRBV29-1,TRBD1,TRBJ1-1,few
TGTGCCAGCAGCTCTACGGGACAGGGCCTTGAAGCTTTCTTT,CASSSTGQGLEAFF,TRBV7-3,TRBD1,TRBJ1-1,.
TGTGCCAGCAGCGAACAGGGAGGCAGGACTGAAGCTTTCTTT,CASSEQGGRTEAFF,TRBV7-9,.,TRBJ1-1,.
TGTGCCAGCAGCTCGGACAGGGACGATCAGCCCCAGCATTTT,CASSSDRDDQPQHF,TRBV7-9,TRBD1,TRBJ1-5,few
TGTGCCAGCAGTTCTGACTCGTGGGAGCAGTACTTC,CASSSDSWEQYF,TRBV11-3,.,TRBJ2-7,.
TGTGCCAGCAGCTGGGACAAATACAATGAGCAGTTCTTC,CASSWDKYNEQFF,TRBV7-2,.,TRBJ2-1,.
TGTGCCACCCAGGGTGGAATGGACACTGAAGCTTTCTTT,CATQGGMDTEAFF,TRBV2,.,TRBJ1-1,few
TGTGCCAGCAGCTTAGTAGCGACACAAGAGACCCAGTACTTC,CASSLVATQETQYF,TRBV7-2,.,TRBJ2-5,.
TGTGCCAGCAGCGCCGGGACAGGGGACTACGAGCAGTACTTC,CASSAGTGDYEQYF,TRBV6-5,TRBD1,TRBJ2-7,.
TGCGCCAGCAGCTCTGGAGAGAATCCGGGAGGGGCCAACGTCCTGACTTTC,CASSSGENPGGANVLTF,TRBV5-1,.,TRBJ2-6,few
TGCAGTGCTTCGCTGGCAGGGGGAACAGATACGCAGTATTTT,CSASLAGGTDTQYF,TRBV20-1,TRBD1,TRBJ2-3,.
TGCAGAGGGGGACCCCCGCCAGATACGCAGTATTTT,CRGGPPPDTQYF,TRBV20-1,.,TRBJ2-3,few
TGTGCCAGCAGCTTGGCGCCCAATGTTGAAAAACTGTTTTTT,CASSLAPNVEKLFF,TRBV5-6,.,TRBJ1-4,.
TGTGCCACCAGTGATTTATATCAGCCCCAGCATTTT,CATSDLYQPQHF,TRBV24-1,.,TRBJ1-5,.
TGCGCCAGCACCCCGAAGGGGGGACAGGGGGCGCGGTCTGGCTACACCTTC,CASTPKGGQGARSGYTF,TRBV5-1,TRBD1,TRBJ1-2,.
TGCGCCAGCCGGGTTCTGGCGGGGGGAACAGATACGCAGTATTTT,CASRVLAGGTDTQYF,TRBV6-1,TRBD2,TRBJ2-3,.
TGCGCCAGCAGCCAAGGTTTCAGCGGGAGGGCGGTAGATACGCAGTATTTT,CASSQGFSGRAVDTQYF,TRBV4-3,TRBD2,TRBJ2-3,few
TGCAGTGCAGTAGCGGACGCCACAGATACGCAGTATTTT,CSAVADATDTQYF,TRBV20-1,.,TRBJ2-3,.
TGTGCCAGCAGCCAAGAGGCCAGTGCGGCGGGAGGGCTCCTTGGAGAGACCCAGTACTTC,CASSQEASAAGGLLGETQYF,TRBV3-1,TRBD2,TRBJ2-5,.
TGTGCCAGCAGGGGGGAAGAAAACTATGGCTACACCTTC,CASRGEENYGYTF,TRBV7-3,.,TRBJ1-2,many
TGTGCCACCAGGGAGGGAGAGACCCAGTACTTC,CATREGETQYF,TRBV6-5,TRBD2,TRBJ2-5,.
TGTGCCACCGGATACAATGAGCAGTTCTTC,CATGYNEQFF,TRBV15,.,TRBJ2-1,few
TGTGCCAGCATCCCGGGAGCTCAAGAGACCCAGTACTTC,CASIPGAQETQYF,TRBV6-2/TRBV6-3,.,TRBJ2-5,few
TGCGCCAGCAGCATCGGGACAGGGCAAGAGACCCAGTACTTC,CASSIGTGQETQYF,TRBV5-1,TRBD1,TRBJ2-5,.
TGTGCCAGCAGCCAAGAGTCCCTTTATGGCTACACCTTC,CASSQESLYGYTF,TRBV3-1,.,TRBJ1-2,.
TGTGCCAGCAGGCCCGGCCGGTCCGAGGAGACCCAGTACTTC,CASRPGRSEETQYF,TRBV27,.,TRBJ2-5,.
TGTGCCAGCAGCTTAACAGGGAACAAAAACATTCAGTACTTC,CASSLTGNKNIQYF,TRBV6-6,.,TRBJ2-4,.
TGTGCCACCAGCAGAGATTCACCTGTGAACACCGGGGAGCTGTTTTTT,CATSRDSPVNTGELFF,TRBV15,.,TRBJ2-2,.
TGCGCCAGCAGTCTTCCCGGGACAGGGGGCACGGAGACCCAGTACTTC,CASSLPGTGGTETQYF,TRBV5-1,TRBD1,TRBJ2-5,few
TGTGCCAGCAGCTTACAAGCTAGCTCAAGCACAGATACGCAGTATTTT,CASSLQASSSTDTQYF,TRBV7-3,.,TRBJ2-3,.
TGCAGCGTTGAAGCCGCACCCTCTGGGTTCGAGGATGAGCAGTTCTTC,CSVEAAPSGFEDEQFF,TRBV29-1,.,TRBJ2-1,.
TGTGCCAGCAAAATGGTAGGCGGGAGGGCCGTTTCCTACGAGCAGTACTTC,CASKMVGGRAVSYEQYF,TRBV2,TRBD2,TRBJ2-7,.
TGCAGTGCTAGAGGGACTAGCGGGGGAAAAGAGACCCAGTACTTC,CSARGTSGGKETQYF,TRBV20-1,TRBD2,TRBJ2-5,.
TGTGCCAGCAGCCCCCAGCCTACTAGCGCCGAGCAGTACTTC,CASSPQPTSAEQYF,TRBV7-2,TRBD2,TRBJ2-7,.
TGCAGCGTTAACTTCGGGGGAGAGACCCAGTACTTC,CSVNFGGETQYF,TRBV29-1,.,TRBJ2-5,.
TGTGCCACCAGTGGGACAGGGTGGGAGACCCAGTACTTC,CATSGTGWETQYF,TRBV24-1,TRBD1,TRBJ2-5,few
TGCAGTGCTAGAGAGAGCAACACCGGGGCCTATGGTTACACCTTC,CSARESNTGAYGYTF,TRBV20-1,.,TRBJ1-2,.
TGTGCCAGTAGTATAGAGTCCCTCTCTGGGGCCAACGTCCTGACTTTC,CASSIESLSGANVLTF,TRBV19,.,TRBJ2-6,.
TGTGCCAGCAGCTTATTGGGGGGGGGATTCACAGATACGCAGTATTTT,CASSLLGGGFTDTQYF,TRBV7-3,TRBD2,TRBJ2-3,many
TGCAGCGCCGAGGGGGGGAGCGGGACAGACATGGCCTACGAGCAGTACTTC,CSAEGGSGTDMAYEQYF,TRBV29-1,.,TRBJ2-7,.
TGCAGTGCTAGACGCCGGACAGGGGAGAATCCACCCCTCCACTTT,CSARRRTGENPPLHF,TRBV20-1,TRBD1,TRBJ1-6,.
TGTGCCAGCAGTCTAGCGGGAGGTCCCCTGTCGGACGAGCAGTACTTC,CASSLAGGPLSDEQYF,TRBV6-5,TRBD2,TRBJ2-7,.
TGTGCCAGCAGTTTATGGTCAGGGACAGAGACCCAGTACTTC,CASSLWSGTETQYF,TRBV27,.,TRBJ2-5,once